The text below deals with one TCR beta chain. Its antigen is unidentified. The data derive from a study of cytomegalovirus exposure and HLA in healthy donors. Study-wide points: Reported findings show TCR beta sequences accurately forecast HLA-A and HLA-B alleles in most subjects. Despite most TCR sequences being rare, some public TCRs occurred in many donors.

Donors had nominal health at sampling but likely had unrecorded immune exposures. Vbeta (60) and Jbeta (13) primers were used in the PCR. Assay used: immunoSEQ multiplex PCR; TCRdb lists only in-frame clones, some missing. The sample lists fewer than 90,000 clones, approximately 71% occurring once. Germline CDR1 MNHEY, CDR2 SMNVEV (reference sequence). V lost 6 bases to trimming and J lost 7 bases, with 15 bases between them. This CDR3 region has 13 residues. This receptor was taken from a man younger than 40 in good health and CMV-seronegative. The chain recombines TRBV27 with TRBJ1-2; D call uncertain. Sequencing was done on a sample of PBMCs. CDR3 loop: CASRPMGSSGYTF. CDR3 nucleotides: TGTGCCAGCAGACCGATGGGGAGTAGTGGCTACACCTTC.